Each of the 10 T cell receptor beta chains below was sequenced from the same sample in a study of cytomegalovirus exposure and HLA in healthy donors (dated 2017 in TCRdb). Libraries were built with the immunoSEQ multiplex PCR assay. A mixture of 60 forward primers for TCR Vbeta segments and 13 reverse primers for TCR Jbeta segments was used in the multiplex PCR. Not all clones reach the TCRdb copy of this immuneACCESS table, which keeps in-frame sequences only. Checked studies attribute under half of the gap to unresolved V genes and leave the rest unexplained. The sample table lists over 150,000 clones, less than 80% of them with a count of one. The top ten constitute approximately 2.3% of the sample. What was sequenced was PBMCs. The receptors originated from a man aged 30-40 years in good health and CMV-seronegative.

The CDR3 reads CASSQYSGAPYEQYF. DNA for the CDR3: TGCGCCAGCAGCCAGTATTCAGGTGCCCCCTACGAGCAGTACTTC. The V and J genes are TRBV4-3 and TRBJ2-7; no definite D call. The length of the CDR3 is 15 residues. Looked up from germline, CDR1 is LGHNA and CDR2 is YSLEER. Between the trimmed V and J ends, which lost 3 bases and 2 bases, there was a span of 14 bases.

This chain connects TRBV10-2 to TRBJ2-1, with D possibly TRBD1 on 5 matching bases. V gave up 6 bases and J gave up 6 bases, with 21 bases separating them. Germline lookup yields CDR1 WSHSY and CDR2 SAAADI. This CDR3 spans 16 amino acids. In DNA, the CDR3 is TGCGCCAGCAGGGAGAGGACAACAAGAGGTGGCAATGAGCAGTTCTTC. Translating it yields CASRERTTRGGNEQFF.

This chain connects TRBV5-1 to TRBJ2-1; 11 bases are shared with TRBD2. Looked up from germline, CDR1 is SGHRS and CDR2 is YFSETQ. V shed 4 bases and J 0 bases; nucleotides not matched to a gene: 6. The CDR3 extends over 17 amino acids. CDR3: CASSLASGGSSYNEQFF. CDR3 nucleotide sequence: TGCGCCAGCAGCCTCGCTAGCGGGGGGAGCTCCTACAATGAGCAGTTCTTC.

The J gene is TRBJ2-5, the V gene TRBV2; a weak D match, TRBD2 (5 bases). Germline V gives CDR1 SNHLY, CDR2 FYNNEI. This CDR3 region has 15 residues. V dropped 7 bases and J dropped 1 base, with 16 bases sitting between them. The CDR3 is CASNSRSGFQETQYF. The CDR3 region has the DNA TGTGCCAGCAATAGCAGGAGCGGCTTCCAAGAGACCCAGTACTTC.

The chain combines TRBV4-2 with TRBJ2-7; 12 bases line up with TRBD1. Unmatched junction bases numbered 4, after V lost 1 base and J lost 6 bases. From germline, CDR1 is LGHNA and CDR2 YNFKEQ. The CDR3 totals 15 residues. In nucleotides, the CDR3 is TGTGCCAGCAGCCAAGGCGGGACAGGGGGCCGCGAGCAGTACTTC. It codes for CASSQGGTGGREQYF.

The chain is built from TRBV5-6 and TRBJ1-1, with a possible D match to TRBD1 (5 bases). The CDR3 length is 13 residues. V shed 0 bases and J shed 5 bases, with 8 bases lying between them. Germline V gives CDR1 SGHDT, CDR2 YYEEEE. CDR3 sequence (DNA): TGTGCCAGCAGCTTGGGGGGGGAAACTGAAGCTTTCTTT. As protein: CASSLGGETEAFF.

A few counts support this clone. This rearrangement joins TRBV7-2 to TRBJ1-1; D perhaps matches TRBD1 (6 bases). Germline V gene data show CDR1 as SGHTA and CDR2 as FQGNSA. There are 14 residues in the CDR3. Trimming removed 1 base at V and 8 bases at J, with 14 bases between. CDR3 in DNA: TGTGCCAGCAGCTTAGTGAGCCCTGGACAGGAAGCTTTCTTT. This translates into CASSLVSPGQEAFF.

CDR3 region: CASSHREMHEAFF. CDR3 nucleotides: TGCGCCAGCAGCCACCGGGAGATGCATGAAGCTTTCTTT. V usage is TRBV4-1 and J usage is TRBJ1-1; D gene uncertain. V lost 3 bases to trimming and J lost 7 bases, with 12 bases between them. Germline-derived CDR1 and CDR2 are MGHRA and YSYEKL. This CDR3 region has 13 residues.

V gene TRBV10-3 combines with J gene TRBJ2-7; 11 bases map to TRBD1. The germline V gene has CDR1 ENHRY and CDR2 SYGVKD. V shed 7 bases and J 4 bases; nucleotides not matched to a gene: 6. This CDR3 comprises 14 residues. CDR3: CAIIPGQGDYEQYF. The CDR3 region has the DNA TGTGCCATCATACCGGGACAGGGGGATTACGAGCAGTACTTC.

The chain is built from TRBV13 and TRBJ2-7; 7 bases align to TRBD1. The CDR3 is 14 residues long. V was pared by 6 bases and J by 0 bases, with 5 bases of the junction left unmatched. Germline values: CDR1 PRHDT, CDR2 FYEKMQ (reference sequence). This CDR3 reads CASRGRGSSYEQYF. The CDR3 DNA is TGTGCCAGCAGGGGCAGGGGGAGCTCCTACGAGCAGTACTTC. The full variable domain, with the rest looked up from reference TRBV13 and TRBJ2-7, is AAGVIQSPRHLIKEKRETATLKCYPIPRHDTVYWYQQGPGQDPQFLISFYEKMQSDKGSIPDRFSAQQFSDYHSELNMSSLELGDSALYFCASRGRGSSYEQYFGPGTRLTVT.